This T cell receptor beta chain was obtained from a study of cytomegalovirus exposure and HLA in healthy donors. In the study overall: Earlier findings included about 120 million unique TCR beta sequences obtained from about 180 million T cells. Of the donors genotyped, 300 to 500 in all, about 80% fell in the Caucasian-associated ancestry cluster.

In regard to this clone: The antigen remains undetermined.

60 Vbeta and 13 Jbeta primers were used in PCR. The data were produced by immunoSEQ multiplex PCR, yet TCRdb's version contains in-frame clones alone and is incomplete. The table includes roughly 150,000 clones, 65% to 70% detected once. Study-wide points: CMV serostatus alone was available as immune exposure information.

This CDR3 is built from 14 residues. From germline, CDR1 is GTSNPN and CDR2 SVGIG (reference sequence). Losses at the gene ends were 4 bases for V and 4 bases for J; bases not matched to a gene: 8. Though nominally healthy at sampling, donors likely had unrecorded immune exposures. The receptor was isolated from a man aged 25 to 40 in good health and CMV-seropositive. The V gene is TRBV30, the J gene TRBJ1-2; 8 bases match TRBD1. Sequenced input: PBMCs. CDR3 DNA sequence: TGTGCCTGGACAAGCGCAGGGGGCCCCTATGGCTACACCTTC. It yields the protein CAWTSAGGPYGYTF.